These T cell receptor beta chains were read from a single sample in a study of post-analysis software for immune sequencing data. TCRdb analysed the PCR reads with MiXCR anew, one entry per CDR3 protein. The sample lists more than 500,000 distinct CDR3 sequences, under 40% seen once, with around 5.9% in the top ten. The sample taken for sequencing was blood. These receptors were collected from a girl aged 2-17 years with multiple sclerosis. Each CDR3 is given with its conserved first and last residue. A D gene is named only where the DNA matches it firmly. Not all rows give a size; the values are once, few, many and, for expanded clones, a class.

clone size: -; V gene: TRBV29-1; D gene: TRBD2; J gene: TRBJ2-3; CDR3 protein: CSVVGGNGATDTQYF; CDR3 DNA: TGCAGCGTTGTGGGGGGGAACGGGGCCACAGATACGCAGTATTTT
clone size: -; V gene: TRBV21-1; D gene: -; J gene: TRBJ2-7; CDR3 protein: CASSKLGYRALREQYF; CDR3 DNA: TGTGCCAGCAGCAAATTAGGATACAGGGCCCTCCGCGAGCAGTACTTC
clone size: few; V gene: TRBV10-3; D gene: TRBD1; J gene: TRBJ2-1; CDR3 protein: CAISPTQGSNNEQFF; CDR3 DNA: TGTGCCATCAGTCCGACACAGGGGTCGAATAATGAGCAGTTCTTC
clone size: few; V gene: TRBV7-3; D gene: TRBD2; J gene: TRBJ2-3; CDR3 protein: CASSRIAGSTADTQYF; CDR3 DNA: TGTGCCAGCAGCCGAATAGCGGGGAGCACGGCAGATACGCAGTATTTT
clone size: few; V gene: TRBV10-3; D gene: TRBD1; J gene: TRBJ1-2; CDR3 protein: CANTPDRDPSGYTF; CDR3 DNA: TGTGCCAACACCCCTGACAGGGACCCTTCTGGCTACACCTTC
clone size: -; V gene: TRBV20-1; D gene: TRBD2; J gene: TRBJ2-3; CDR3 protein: CSASMSSGASSTDTQYF; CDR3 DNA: TGCAGTGCTAGTATGTCTAGCGGGGCCTCTAGCACAGATACGCAGTATTTT
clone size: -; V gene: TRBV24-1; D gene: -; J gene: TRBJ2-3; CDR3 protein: CATSDFLRGPNTDTQYF; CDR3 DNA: TGTGCCACCAGTGATTTTCTACGGGGTCCTAACACAGATACGCAGTATTTT
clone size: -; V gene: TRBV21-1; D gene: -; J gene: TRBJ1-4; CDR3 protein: CASSKDERVEKLFF; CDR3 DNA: TGTGCCAGCAGCAAAGATGAGAGGGTGGAAAAACTGTTTTTT
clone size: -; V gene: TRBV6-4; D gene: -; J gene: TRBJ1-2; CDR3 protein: CASSGGDYGYTF; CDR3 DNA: TGTGCCAGCAGTGGGGGAGACTATGGCTACACCTTC
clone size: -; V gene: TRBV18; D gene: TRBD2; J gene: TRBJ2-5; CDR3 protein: CASSSLAEPQETQYF; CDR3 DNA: TGTGCCAGCTCATCGCTAGCGGAACCTCAAGAGACCCAGTACTTC
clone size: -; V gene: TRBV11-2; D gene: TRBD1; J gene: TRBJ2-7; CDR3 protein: CASSRTGATGEQYF; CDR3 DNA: TGTGCCAGCAGCCGCACAGGGGCGACGGGGGAGCAGTACTTC
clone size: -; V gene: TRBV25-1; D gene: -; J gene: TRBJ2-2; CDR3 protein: CASSEFIRTGELFF; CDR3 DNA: TGTGCCAGCAGTGAATTCATAAGGACCGGGGAGCTGTTTTTT
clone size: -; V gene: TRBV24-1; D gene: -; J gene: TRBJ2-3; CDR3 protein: CATSDPSSGSDTQYF; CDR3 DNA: TGTGCCACCAGTGATCCAAGTTCAGGGTCCGATACGCAGTATTTT
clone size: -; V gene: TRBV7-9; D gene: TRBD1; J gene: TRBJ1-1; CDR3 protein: CASSSGQGPRTEAFF; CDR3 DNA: TGTGCCAGCAGCTCGGGACAGGGGCCTAGGACTGAAGCTTTCTTT
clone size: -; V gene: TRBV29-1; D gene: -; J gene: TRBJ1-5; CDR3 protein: CSVRVSNQPQHF; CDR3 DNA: TGCAGCGTGAGGGTAAGCAATCAGCCCCAGCATTTT
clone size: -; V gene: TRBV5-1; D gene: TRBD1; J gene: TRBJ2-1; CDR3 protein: CASSLVGTGPYNEQFF; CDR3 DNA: TGCGCCAGCAGCCTAGTCGGGACAGGGCCTTACAATGAGCAGTTCTTC
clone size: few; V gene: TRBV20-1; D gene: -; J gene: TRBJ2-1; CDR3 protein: CSARVTSIEQFF; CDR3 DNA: TGCAGTGCTAGGGTTACTAGCATTGAGCAGTTCTTC
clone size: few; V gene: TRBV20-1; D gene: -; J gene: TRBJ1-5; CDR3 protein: CSAVVDRQYPQPQHF; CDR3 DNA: TGCAGTGCGGTTGTGGACCGACAGTATCCTCAGCCCCAGCATTTT
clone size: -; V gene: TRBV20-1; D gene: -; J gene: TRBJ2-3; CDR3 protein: CSARDQGRPSTDTQYF; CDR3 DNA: TGCAGTGCTAGAGATCAAGGGCGACCTAGCACAGATACGCAGTATTTT
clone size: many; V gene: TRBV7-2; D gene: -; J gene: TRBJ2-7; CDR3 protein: CASSPKPGPSYEQYF; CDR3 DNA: TGTGCCAGCAGCCCCAAACCCGGGCCCTCCTACGAGCAGTACTTC
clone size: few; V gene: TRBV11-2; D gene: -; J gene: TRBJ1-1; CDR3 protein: CASSSRWPAFF; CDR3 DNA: TGTGCCAGCAGCTCCCGGTGGCCCGCTTTCTTT
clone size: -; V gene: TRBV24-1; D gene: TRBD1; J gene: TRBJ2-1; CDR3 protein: CATSDPIGQAKSNEQFF; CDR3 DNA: TGTGCCACCAGTGATCCTATTGGACAGGCGAAGAGCAATGAGCAGTTCTTC
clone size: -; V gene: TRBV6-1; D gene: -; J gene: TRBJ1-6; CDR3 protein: CASSEAWVGDSPLHF; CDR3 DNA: TGTGCCAGCAGTGAAGCTTGGGTGGGTGATTCACCCCTCCACTTT
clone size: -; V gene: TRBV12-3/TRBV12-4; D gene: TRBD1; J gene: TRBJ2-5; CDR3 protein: CASMSQDRALGDQYF; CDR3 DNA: TGTGCCAGCATGTCGCAGGACAGGGCCCTTGGGGACCAGTACTTC
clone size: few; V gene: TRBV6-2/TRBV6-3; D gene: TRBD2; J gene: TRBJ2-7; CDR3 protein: CASSFPRQRGYEQYF; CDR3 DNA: TGTGCCAGCAGTTTCCCTCGACAGCGGGGGTACGAGCAGTACTTC
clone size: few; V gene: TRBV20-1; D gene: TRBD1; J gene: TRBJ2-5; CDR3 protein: CSAPGQGDETQYF; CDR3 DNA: TGCAGTGCTCCGGGACAGGGGGATGAGACCCAGTACTTC
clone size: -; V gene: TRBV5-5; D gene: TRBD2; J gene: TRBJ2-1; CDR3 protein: CASSLKGAGGPNEQFF; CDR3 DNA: TGTGCCAGCAGCTTGAAGGGTGCGGGGGGGCCCAATGAGCAGTTCTTC
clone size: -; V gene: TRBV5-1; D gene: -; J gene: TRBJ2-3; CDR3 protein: CASSLVITSGRDTQYF; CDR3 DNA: TGCGCCAGCAGCTTGGTTATAACGTCGGGTAGGGATACGCAGTATTTT
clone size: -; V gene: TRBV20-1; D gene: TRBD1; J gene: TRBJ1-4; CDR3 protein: CSASRGGGMKTMFF; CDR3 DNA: TGCAGTGCTTCACGAGGGGGCGGTATGAAAACGATGTTTTTT
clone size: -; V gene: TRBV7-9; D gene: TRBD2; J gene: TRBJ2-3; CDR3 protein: CAFRTSGNTDTQYF; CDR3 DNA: TGTGCCTTCCGGACTAGCGGTAACACAGATACGCAGTATTTT
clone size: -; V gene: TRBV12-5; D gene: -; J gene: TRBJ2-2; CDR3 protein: CASGLVTGDPNTGELFF; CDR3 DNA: TGTGCTAGTGGTTTGGTAACGGGGGACCCAAACACCGGGGAGCTGTTTTTT
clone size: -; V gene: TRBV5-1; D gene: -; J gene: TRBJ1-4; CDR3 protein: CASSLAGPEKLFF; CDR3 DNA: TGCGCCAGCAGCTTGGCAGGGCCCGAAAAACTGTTTTTT
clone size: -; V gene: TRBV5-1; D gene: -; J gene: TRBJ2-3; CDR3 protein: CASSLDWGTQYF; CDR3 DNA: TGCGCCAGCAGCTTGGATTGGGGTACGCAGTATTTT
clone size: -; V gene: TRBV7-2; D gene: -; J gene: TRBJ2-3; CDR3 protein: CASSARPSSNTDTQYF; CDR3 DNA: TGTGCCAGCAGCGCGCGGCCTAGCAGTAACACAGATACGCAGTATTTT
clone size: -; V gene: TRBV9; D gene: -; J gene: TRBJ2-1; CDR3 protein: CASSPRLDTHEQFF; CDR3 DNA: TGTGCCAGCAGCCCCAGACTAGACACCCATGAGCAGTTCTTC
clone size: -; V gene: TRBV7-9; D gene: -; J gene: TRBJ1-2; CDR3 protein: CASSNPGFRNYGYTF; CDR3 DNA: TGTGCCAGCAGCAACCCAGGGTTTCGGAACTATGGCTACACCTTC
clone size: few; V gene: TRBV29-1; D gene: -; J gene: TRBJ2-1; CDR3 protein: CSALGSAGYEQFF; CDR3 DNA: TGCAGCGCCCTCGGGAGCGCCGGCTATGAGCAGTTCTTC
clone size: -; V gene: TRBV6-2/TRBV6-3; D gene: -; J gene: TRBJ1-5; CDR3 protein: CASSEFGRVGHF; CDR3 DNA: TGTGCCAGCAGTGAATTCGGACGCGTAGGGCATTTT
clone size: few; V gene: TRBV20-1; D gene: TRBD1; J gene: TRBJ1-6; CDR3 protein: CSARETGVVSPLHF; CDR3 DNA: TGCAGTGCTAGGGAAACAGGGGTTGTTTCACCCCTCCACTTT
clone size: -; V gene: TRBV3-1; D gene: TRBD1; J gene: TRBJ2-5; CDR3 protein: CASSTHRDSQETQYF; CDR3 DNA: TGTGCCAGCAGCACACATCGGGACAGCCAAGAGACCCAGTACTTC
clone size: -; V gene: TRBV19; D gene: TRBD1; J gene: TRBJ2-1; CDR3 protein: CASEHTGGAFNEQFF; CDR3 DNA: TGTGCCAGTGAACATACAGGGGGCGCCTTCAATGAGCAGTTCTTC
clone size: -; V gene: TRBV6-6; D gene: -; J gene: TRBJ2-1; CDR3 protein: CTSSYPEGGNNEQFF; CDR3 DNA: TGTACCAGCAGTTACCCCGAGGGGGGGAACAATGAGCAGTTCTTC
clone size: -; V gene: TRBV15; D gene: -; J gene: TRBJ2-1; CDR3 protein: CATSRDLTRDLYNEQFF; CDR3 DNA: TGTGCCACCAGCAGAGATTTGACCCGGGACCTATACAATGAGCAGTTCTTC
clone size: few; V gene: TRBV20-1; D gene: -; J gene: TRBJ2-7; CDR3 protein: CSARDLALGDIEYF; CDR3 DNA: TGCAGTGCTAGAGATTTGGCCCTAGGGGATATCGAGTACTTC
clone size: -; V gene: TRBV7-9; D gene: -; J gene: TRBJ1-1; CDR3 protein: CASSPVGGLNTEAFF; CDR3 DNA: TGTGCCAGCAGCCCGGTGGGAGGGTTGAACACTGAAGCTTTCTTT
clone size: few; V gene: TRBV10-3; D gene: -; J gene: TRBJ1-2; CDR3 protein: CAIGDDYGYTF; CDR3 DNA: TGTGCCATTGGGGACGACTATGGCTACACCTTC
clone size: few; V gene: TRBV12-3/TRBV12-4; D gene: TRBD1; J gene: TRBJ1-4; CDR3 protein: CASSPRTGVNEKLFF; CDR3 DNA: TGTGCCAGCAGCCCCCGGACAGGGGTAAATGAAAAACTGTTTTTT
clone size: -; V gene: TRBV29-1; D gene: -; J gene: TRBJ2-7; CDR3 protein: CSVEDHRVEAQYF; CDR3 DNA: TGCAGCGTTGAAGATCACAGGGTTGAAGCCCAGTACTTC
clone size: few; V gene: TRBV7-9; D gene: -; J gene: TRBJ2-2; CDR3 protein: CASSLVPTGELFF; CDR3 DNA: TGTGCCAGCAGCTTAGTGCCTACCGGGGAGCTGTTTTTT
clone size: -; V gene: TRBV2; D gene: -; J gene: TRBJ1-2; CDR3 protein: CASSGQVRYGYTF; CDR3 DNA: TGTGCCAGCAGTGGCCAGGTTCGCTATGGCTACACCTTC
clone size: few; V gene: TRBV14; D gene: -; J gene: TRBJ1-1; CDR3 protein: CASTITGNTEAFF; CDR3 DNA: TGTGCCAGCACCATAACAGGGAACACTGAAGCTTTCTTT
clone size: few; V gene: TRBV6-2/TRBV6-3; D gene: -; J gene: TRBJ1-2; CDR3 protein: CASRKQKPGAGYTF; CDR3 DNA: TGTGCCAGCAGGAAGCAGAAACCAGGGGCTGGCTACACCTTC